Listed below are T cell receptor beta chains from one sample, sequenced in a study of shared clonotypes between healthy human individuals. Sequenced by immunoSEQ multiplex PCR; TCRdb stores in-frame clones only, minus some. The sample includes over a million clones, approximately 80% of them seen just once. Sequenced material: memory CD4+ T cells from PBMCs. The receptor set was obtained from a man younger than 35 in good health. Some clones in this sample may be carry-over from other donors' samples. The CDR3 runs from the conserved cysteine through the conserved F or W. A D gene is named only where the DNA matches it firmly. The size of a clone is reported for some rows only, either as once, few or many, or as a class for expanded clones.

d_gene: NA; v_gene: TRBV2; j_gene: TRBJ1-5; abundance: few; CDR3nt: TGTGCCAGCAGTGAAGACAGGGCTGGCAATCAGCCCCAGCATTTT; CDR3aa: CASSEDRAGNQPQHF
d_gene: NA; v_gene: TRBV6-5; j_gene: TRBJ2-3; abundance: NA; CDR3nt: TGTGCCAGCCGGTTTGCTAGCACAGATACGCAGTATTTT; CDR3aa: CASRFASTDTQYF
d_gene: NA; v_gene: TRBV20-1; j_gene: TRBJ1-1; abundance: NA; CDR3nt: TGCAGTGCTAGATCGGGACTTGAAGCTTTCTTT; CDR3aa: CSARSGLEAFF
d_gene: TRBD2; v_gene: TRBV7-2; j_gene: TRBJ2-3; abundance: NA; CDR3nt: TGTGCCAGCAGCTTAGGTTCGGGGGGGACAGATACGCAGTATTTT; CDR3aa: CASSLGSGGTDTQYF
d_gene: NA; v_gene: TRBV4-3; j_gene: TRBJ1-4; abundance: NA; CDR3nt: TGCGCCAGCAGCCCTTACTCGGGAGGTGAAAAACTGTTTTTT; CDR3aa: CASSPYSGGEKLFF
d_gene: NA; v_gene: TRBV30; j_gene: TRBJ1-5; abundance: NA; CDR3nt: TGTGCCTGGAGTGGACAGTACCAAGGGGCCCAGCATTTT; CDR3aa: CAWSGQYQGAQHF
d_gene: NA; v_gene: TRBV6-1; j_gene: TRBJ2-7; abundance: NA; CDR3nt: TGTGCCAGCAGTGAATCCGTAAGGGACTACGAGCAGTACTTC; CDR3aa: CASSESVRDYEQYF
d_gene: NA; v_gene: TRBV19; j_gene: TRBJ1-2; abundance: NA; CDR3nt: TGTGCCAGTAGTACCGGAGACGGCTATGGCTACACCTTC; CDR3aa: CASSTGDGYGYTF
d_gene: NA; v_gene: TRBV28; j_gene: TRBJ2-1; abundance: NA; CDR3nt: TGTGCCAGCAGGTTTTTCCTAGCGCGAAAGGGACGGGAACTCAATGAGCAGTTCTTC; CDR3aa: CASRFFLARKGRELNEQFF
d_gene: NA; v_gene: TRBV29-1; j_gene: TRBJ2-7; abundance: NA; CDR3nt: TGCAGCGCAAGGACCCAGGATTTTGTTGAGTACGAGCAGTACTTC; CDR3aa: CSARTQDFVEYEQYF
d_gene: NA; v_gene: TRBV2; j_gene: TRBJ1-2; abundance: few; CDR3nt: TGTGCCAGCAGGCCCCGCTCGACGGTCTATCCGTTCGGCTACACCTTC; CDR3aa: CASRPRSTVYPFGYTF
d_gene: NA; v_gene: TRBV19; j_gene: TRBJ2-5; abundance: NA; CDR3nt: TGTGCCAGTAGATCTAGACAAGAGACCCAGTACTTC; CDR3aa: CASRSRQETQYF
d_gene: TRBD2; v_gene: TRBV2; j_gene: TRBJ2-1; abundance: once; CDR3nt: TGTGCCAGCAGAATACCAACTAGCGGGAGGGCCGTGGCTTCCTACAATGAGCAGTTCTTC; CDR3aa: CASRIPTSGRAVASYNEQFF
d_gene: TRBD1; v_gene: TRBV7-8; j_gene: TRBJ1-5; abundance: NA; CDR3nt: TGTGCCAGCAACCCGACAGGGGGGAGCAATCAGCCCCAGCATTTT; CDR3aa: CASNPTGGSNQPQHF
d_gene: NA; v_gene: TRBV5-6; j_gene: TRBJ1-5; abundance: NA; CDR3nt: TGTGCCAGCAGCTTGGGAGGGGCGAATCAGCCCCAGCATTTT; CDR3aa: CASSLGGANQPQHF
d_gene: NA; v_gene: TRBV20-1; j_gene: TRBJ1-1; abundance: NA; CDR3nt: TGCAGTGCTAGCAGGGTTAGGTTGGCTTTCTTT; CDR3aa: CSASRVRLAFF
d_gene: TRBD1; v_gene: TRBV29-1; j_gene: TRBJ1-2; abundance: NA; CDR3nt: TGCAGCGCTGCTTCTCAGGGGGCGGTCTATGGCTACACCTTC; CDR3aa: CSAASQGAVYGYTF
d_gene: TRBD1; v_gene: TRBV7-9; j_gene: TRBJ2-1; abundance: NA; CDR3nt: TGTGCCAGCAGCTTAGGGAACAGGGGGAGCTCCTACAATGAGCAGTTCTTC; CDR3aa: CASSLGNRGSSYNEQFF
d_gene: NA; v_gene: TRBV5-4; j_gene: TRBJ2-5; abundance: once; CDR3nt: TGTGCCAGCAGCGCTCGGTCAGTAGGGGAGTCCCAGTACTTC; CDR3aa: CASSARSVGESQYF
d_gene: NA; v_gene: TRBV5-5; j_gene: TRBJ2-5; abundance: NA; CDR3nt: TGTGCCAGCAGCGTGGACAGATGGAGGGAGACCCAGTACTTC; CDR3aa: CASSVDRWRETQYF
d_gene: TRBD1; v_gene: TRBV19; j_gene: TRBJ2-7; abundance: NA; CDR3nt: TGTGCCAGTAGCGTAACCCTCTTGGGACAGGAAAAGCAGTACTTC; CDR3aa: CASSVTLLGQEKQYF
d_gene: TRBD2; v_gene: TRBV5-1; j_gene: TRBJ2-7; abundance: NA; CDR3nt: TGCGCCAGCACCCCCGGGGGACTAGCGGGAGGGCCCTACTTC; CDR3aa: CASTPGGLAGGPYF
d_gene: TRBD1; v_gene: TRBV30; j_gene: TRBJ2-3; abundance: NA; CDR3nt: TGTGCCTGGATGAGGCAGGGGGCAGGTTCGCAGTATTTT; CDR3aa: CAWMRQGAGSQYF
d_gene: TRBD1; v_gene: TRBV27; j_gene: TRBJ1-1; abundance: NA; CDR3nt: TGTGCCAGCAGTTCGTACAGGGGGGACACTGAAGCTTTCTTT; CDR3aa: CASSSYRGDTEAFF
d_gene: NA; v_gene: TRBV10-2; j_gene: TRBJ1-1; abundance: few; CDR3nt: TGCGCCAGCAGTGGGACGTCGATGAACACTGAAGCTTTCTTT; CDR3aa: CASSGTSMNTEAFF
d_gene: TRBD2; v_gene: TRBV15; j_gene: TRBJ2-3; abundance: NA; CDR3nt: TGTGCCACCAGCAGAGCGGGACTAGCGGTTCTAGATACGCAGTATTTT; CDR3aa: CATSRAGLAVLDTQYF
d_gene: NA; v_gene: TRBV4-1; j_gene: TRBJ1-2; abundance: NA; CDR3nt: TGCGCCAGCAGCCGACAGAGCCTCTACACCTTC; CDR3aa: CASSRQSLYTF
d_gene: NA; v_gene: TRBV25-1; j_gene: TRBJ1-4; abundance: NA; CDR3nt: TGTGCCAGCAGTGAAGGGGGAGATGAAAAACTGTTTTTT; CDR3aa: CASSEGGDEKLFF
d_gene: TRBD1; v_gene: TRBV6-5; j_gene: TRBJ1-3; abundance: NA; CDR3nt: TGTGCCAGCAGTGGGGACAGTCTTGGAAACACCATATATTTT; CDR3aa: CASSGDSLGNTIYF
d_gene: NA; v_gene: TRBV5-1; j_gene: TRBJ2-3; abundance: NA; CDR3nt: TGCGCCAGCAGCTTGGCCGGTCTGGTAGCGGCAGATACGCAGTATTTT; CDR3aa: CASSLAGLVAADTQYF
d_gene: NA; v_gene: TRBV6-5; j_gene: TRBJ1-5; abundance: few; CDR3nt: TGTGCCAGCAGTACTGGGAGGATGCCCCAGCATTTT; CDR3aa: CASSTGRMPQHF
d_gene: TRBD2; v_gene: TRBV9; j_gene: TRBJ2-1; abundance: NA; CDR3nt: TGTGCCAGCAGCGGGACTAGCGGCCACAATGAGCAGTTCTTC; CDR3aa: CASSGTSGHNEQFF
d_gene: NA; v_gene: TRBV28; j_gene: TRBJ1-5; abundance: few; CDR3nt: TGTGCCAGCAGTTCAGTGAATCAGCCCCAGCATTTT; CDR3aa: CASSSVNQPQHF
d_gene: NA; v_gene: TRBV5-4; j_gene: TRBJ2-7; abundance: NA; CDR3nt: TGTGCCAGCAGCTTATTCCCCGGAGAGAACGAGCAGTACTTC; CDR3aa: CASSLFPGENEQYF
d_gene: TRBD2; v_gene: TRBV19; j_gene: TRBJ2-7; abundance: NA; CDR3nt: TGTGCCAGTAGTATAAGGTTAGCGGGGCCCTACGAGCAGTACTTC; CDR3aa: CASSIRLAGPYEQYF
d_gene: NA; v_gene: TRBV27; j_gene: TRBJ2-7; abundance: NA; CDR3nt: TGTGCCAGCGGTAAACCAGGGGAAAACGAGCAGTACTTC; CDR3aa: CASGKPGENEQYF
d_gene: NA; v_gene: TRBV29-1; j_gene: TRBJ2-1; abundance: once; CDR3nt: TGCAGCGTGGTACAGGGAGCCTACAATGAGCAGTTCTTC; CDR3aa: CSVVQGAYNEQFF
d_gene: NA; v_gene: TRBV28; j_gene: TRBJ1-2; abundance: NA; CDR3nt: TGTGCCAGCAGCCTATTGGGGTATGGCTACACCTTC; CDR3aa: CASSLLGYGYTF
d_gene: NA; v_gene: TRBV4-2; j_gene: TRBJ1-6; abundance: NA; CDR3nt: TGTGCCAGCAGCCAAGAACTGTACTCCTATAATTCACCCCTCCACTTT; CDR3aa: CASSQELYSYNSPLHF
d_gene: NA; v_gene: TRBV4-1; j_gene: TRBJ2-1; abundance: NA; CDR3nt: TGCGCCAGCAGCCAAGTGGGGGTGGCCAGCAATGAGCAGTTCTTC; CDR3aa: CASSQVGVASNEQFF
d_gene: TRBD1; v_gene: TRBV15; j_gene: TRBJ2-3; abundance: few; CDR3nt: TGTGCCACCAGCAGAGGGACAGGGGGCACAGATACGCAGTATTTT; CDR3aa: CATSRGTGGTDTQYF
d_gene: NA; v_gene: TRBV6-6; j_gene: TRBJ1-5; abundance: few; CDR3nt: TGTGCCAGCAGTTACCGGACGGTTAGCAATCAGCCCCAGCATTTT; CDR3aa: CASSYRTVSNQPQHF
d_gene: TRBD1; v_gene: TRBV6-1; j_gene: TRBJ2-7; abundance: NA; CDR3nt: TGTGCCAGCAGCACAGGGGAGCCTCCCTACGAGCAGTACTTC; CDR3aa: CASSTGEPPYEQYF
d_gene: NA; v_gene: TRBV5-1; j_gene: TRBJ2-6; abundance: NA; CDR3nt: TGCGCCAGCAGCTTGGAACCTGGGGCCAACGTCCTGACTTTC; CDR3aa: CASSLEPGANVLTF